This TCR beta chain was recorded in a study of T cells and Merkel cell carcinoma outcomes. Study findings and constraints: Reportedly, T-cell repertoire with density predicts Merkel cell carcinoma outcomes.

TCRdb's table, derived via immunoSEQ multiplex PCR, lists solely in-frame clones and lacks some. Of some 640 clones detected, 92% appear once; the ten largest clones hold roughly 5.2%. As concerns this clone: Its antigen is undetermined.

This receptor was obtained from a human donor with Merkel cell carcinoma. The sequenced sample was tumor tissue from Merkel cell carcinoma.

The CDR3 bases are TGTGCCAGCAGCCAAGATGGGACTAGCGGTTACAATGAGCAGTTCTTC. Translated, it gives CASSQDGTSGYNEQFF. The chain has TRBV4-2 and TRBJ2-1; TRBD2 aligns across 11 bases. Germline CDR1 LGHNA, CDR2 YNFKEQ. Trimming at V came to 0 bases and at J to 4 bases, leaving 2 bases not matched to a gene. This CDR3 region has 16 residues.